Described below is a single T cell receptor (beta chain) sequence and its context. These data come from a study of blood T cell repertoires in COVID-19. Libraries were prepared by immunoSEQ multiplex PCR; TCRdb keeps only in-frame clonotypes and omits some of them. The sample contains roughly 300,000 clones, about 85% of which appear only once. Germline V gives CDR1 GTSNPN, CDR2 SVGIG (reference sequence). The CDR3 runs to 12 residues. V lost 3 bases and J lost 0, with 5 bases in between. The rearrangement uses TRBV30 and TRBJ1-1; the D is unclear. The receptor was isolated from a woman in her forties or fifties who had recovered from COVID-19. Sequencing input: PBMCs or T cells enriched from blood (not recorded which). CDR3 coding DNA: TGTGCCTGGAGACGGTTGAACACTGAAGCTTTCTTT. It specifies CAWRRLNTEAFF.